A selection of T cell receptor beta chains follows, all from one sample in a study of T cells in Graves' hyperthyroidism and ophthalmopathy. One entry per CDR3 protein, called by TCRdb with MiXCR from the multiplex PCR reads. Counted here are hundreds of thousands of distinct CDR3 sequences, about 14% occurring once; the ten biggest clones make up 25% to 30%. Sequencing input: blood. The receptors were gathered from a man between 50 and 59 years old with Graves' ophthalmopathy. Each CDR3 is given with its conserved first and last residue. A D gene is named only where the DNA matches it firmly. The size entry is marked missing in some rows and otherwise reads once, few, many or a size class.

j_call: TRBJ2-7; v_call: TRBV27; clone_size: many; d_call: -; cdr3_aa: CASSSPGERASYEQYF; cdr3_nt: TGTGCCAGCAGTTCGCCGGGCGAGCGGGCCTCTTACGAGCAGTACTTC
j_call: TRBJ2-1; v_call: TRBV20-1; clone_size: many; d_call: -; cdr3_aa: CSARRPSGESYNEQFF; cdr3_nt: TGCAGTGCTAGACGACCTTCGGGGGAGTCCTACAATGAGCAGTTCTTC
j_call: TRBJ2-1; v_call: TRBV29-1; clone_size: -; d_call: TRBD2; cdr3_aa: CSAEGTSGRVQFF; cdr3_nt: TGCAGCGCTGAGGGGACTAGCGGGAGGGTGCAGTTCTTC
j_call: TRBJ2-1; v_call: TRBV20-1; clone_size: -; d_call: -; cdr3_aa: CSASKPGHWFYNEQFF; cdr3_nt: TGCAGTGCTAGCAAACCGGGACATTGGTTCTACAATGAGCAGTTCTTC
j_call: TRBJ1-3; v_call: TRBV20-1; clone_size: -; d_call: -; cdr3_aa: CSARSAGDTIYF; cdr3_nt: TGCAGTGCTAGATCTGCAGGAGACACCATATATTTT
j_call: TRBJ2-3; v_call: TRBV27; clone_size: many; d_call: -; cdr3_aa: CASSLSDSTDTQYF; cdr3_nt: TGTGCCAGCAGTTTGTCCGACTCCACAGATACGCAGTATTTT
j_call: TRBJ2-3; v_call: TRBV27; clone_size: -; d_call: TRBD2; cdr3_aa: CASSLLGGTSGNEKDTQYF; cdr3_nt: TGTGCCAGCAGTTTATTGGGGGGGACTAGCGGAAACGAGAAGGATACGCAGTATTTT
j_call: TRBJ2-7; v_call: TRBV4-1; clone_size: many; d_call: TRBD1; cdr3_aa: CASSPAQGVYEQYF; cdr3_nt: TGCGCCAGCAGCCCAGCACAGGGGGTCTACGAGCAGTACTTC
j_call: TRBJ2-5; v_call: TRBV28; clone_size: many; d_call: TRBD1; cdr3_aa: CASSPGTGLETQYF; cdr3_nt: TGTGCCAGCAGTCCCGGGACAGGGCTGGAGACCCAGTACTTC
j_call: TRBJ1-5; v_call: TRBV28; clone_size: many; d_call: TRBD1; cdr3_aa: CASATYGIADRTTHSNQPQHF; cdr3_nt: TGTGCCAGCGCGACATATGGGATTGCGGACAGGACGACACATAGCAATCAGCCCCAGCATTTT
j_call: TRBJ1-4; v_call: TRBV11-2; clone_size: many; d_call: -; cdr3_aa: CASSAAGGKLFF; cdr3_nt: TGTGCCAGCAGCGCAGCGGGGGGAAAACTGTTTTTT
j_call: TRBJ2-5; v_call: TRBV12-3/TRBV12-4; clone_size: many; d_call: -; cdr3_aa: CASSSTGTQETQYF; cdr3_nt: TGTGCCAGCAGTTCAACAGGGACCCAAGAGACCCAGTACTTC
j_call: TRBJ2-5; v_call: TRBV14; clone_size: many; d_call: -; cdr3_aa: CASKFRDQETQYF; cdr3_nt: TGTGCCAGCAAGTTCAGAGACCAAGAGACCCAGTACTTC
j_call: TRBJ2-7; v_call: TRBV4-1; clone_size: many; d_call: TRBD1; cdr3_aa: CASSQTPGQGTYEQYF; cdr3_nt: TGCGCCAGCAGCCAAACACCGGGACAGGGAACCTACGAGCAGTACTTC
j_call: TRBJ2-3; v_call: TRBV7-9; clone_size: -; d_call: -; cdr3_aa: CASSLVAPSTDTQYF; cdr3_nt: TGTGCCAGCAGCTTAGTTGCCCCTAGCACAGATACGCAGTATTTT
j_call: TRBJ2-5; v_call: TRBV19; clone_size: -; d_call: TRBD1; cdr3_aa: CASSPSEGQYRTQYF; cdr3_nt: TGTGCCAGTAGTCCCTCCGAGGGACAGTATAGGACCCAGTACTTC
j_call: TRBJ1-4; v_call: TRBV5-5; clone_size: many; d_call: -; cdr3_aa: CASSLAGPTNEKLFF; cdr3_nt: TGTGCCAGCAGCTTGGCCGGCCCAACTAATGAAAAACTGTTTTTT
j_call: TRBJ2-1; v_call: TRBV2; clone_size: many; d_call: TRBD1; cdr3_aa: CASRTGGLSSGYNEQFF; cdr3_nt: TGTGCCAGTAGGACAGGGGGCCTGTCTAGCGGCTACAATGAGCAGTTCTTC
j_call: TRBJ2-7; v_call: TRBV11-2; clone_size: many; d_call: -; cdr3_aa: CASSVEFLYEQYF; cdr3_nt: TGTGCCAGCAGCGTGGAGTTTCTCTACGAGCAGTACTTC
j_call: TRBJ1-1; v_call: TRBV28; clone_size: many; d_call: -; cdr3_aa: CASRYGGVGNTEAFF; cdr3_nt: TGTGCCAGCAGATATGGGGGAGTGGGCAACACTGAAGCTTTCTTT
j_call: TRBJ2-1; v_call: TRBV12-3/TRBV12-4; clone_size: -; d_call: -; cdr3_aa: CASSPLGGRIKLSYNEQFF; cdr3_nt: TGTGCCAGCAGCCCTCTGGGTGGAAGAATCAAGCTCTCCTACAATGAGCAGTTCTTC
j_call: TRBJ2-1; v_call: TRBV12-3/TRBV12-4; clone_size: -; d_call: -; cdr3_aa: CASSFHPGRNEQFF; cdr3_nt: TGTGCCAGCAGTTTTCATCCGGGTCGGAATGAGCAGTTCTTC
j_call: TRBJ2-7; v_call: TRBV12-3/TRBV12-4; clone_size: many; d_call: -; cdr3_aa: CASSFREDYEQYF; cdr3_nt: TGTGCCAGCAGTTTCCGGGAAGACTACGAGCAGTACTTC
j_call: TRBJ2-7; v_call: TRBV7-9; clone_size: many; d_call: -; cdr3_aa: CASSLKGWANGDEQYF; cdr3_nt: TGTGCCAGCAGCTTGAAGGGGTGGGCGAATGGAGACGAGCAGTACTTC
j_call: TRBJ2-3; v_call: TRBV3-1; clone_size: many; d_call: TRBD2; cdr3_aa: CASSQDKLAGAHTQYF; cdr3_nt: TGTGCCAGCAGCCAAGATAAACTAGCGGGAGCACATACGCAGTATTTT
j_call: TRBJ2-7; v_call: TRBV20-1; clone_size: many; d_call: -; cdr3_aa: CSARGLGGAYEQYF; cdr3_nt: TGCAGTGCTAGAGGTCTTGGAGGGGCCTACGAGCAGTACTTC
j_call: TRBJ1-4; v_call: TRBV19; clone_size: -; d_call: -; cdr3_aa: CASSMGTATNEKLFF; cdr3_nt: TGTGCCAGTAGTATGGGTACGGCAACTAATGAAAAACTGTTTTTT
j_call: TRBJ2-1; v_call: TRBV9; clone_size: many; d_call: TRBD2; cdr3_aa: CASSEELAGTYNEQFF; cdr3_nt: TGTGCCAGCAGCGAAGAACTAGCGGGAACATACAATGAGCAGTTCTTC
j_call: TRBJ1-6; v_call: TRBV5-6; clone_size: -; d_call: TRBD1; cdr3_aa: CASSFRQGVVSPLRF; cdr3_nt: TGTGCCAGCAGCTTTCGACAGGGGGTGGTCTCACCCCTCCGCTTT
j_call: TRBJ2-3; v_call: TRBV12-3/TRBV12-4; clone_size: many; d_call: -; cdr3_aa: CATGGADTQYF; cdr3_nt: TGTGCCACCGGGGGTGCAGATACGCAGTATTTT
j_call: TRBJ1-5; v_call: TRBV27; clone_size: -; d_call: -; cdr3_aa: CASSFDRYSSQPQHF; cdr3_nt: TGTGCCAGCAGTTTTGATAGATATAGCTCTCAGCCCCAGCATTTT
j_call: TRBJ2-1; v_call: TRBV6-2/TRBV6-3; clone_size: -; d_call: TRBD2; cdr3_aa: CASSYVAGEGNEQFF; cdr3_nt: TGTGCCAGCAGTTATGTAGCGGGCGAGGGGAATGAGCAGTTCTTC
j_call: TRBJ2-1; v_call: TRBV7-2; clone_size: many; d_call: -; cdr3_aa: CASSPLGEWYNEQFF; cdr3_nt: TGTGCCAGCAGCCCACTGGGGGAATGGTACAATGAGCAGTTCTTC
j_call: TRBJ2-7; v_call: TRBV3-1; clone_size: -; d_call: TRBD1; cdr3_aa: CASSRRTGYEQYF; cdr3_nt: TGTGCCAGCAGCCGAAGGACAGGCTACGAGCAGTACTTC
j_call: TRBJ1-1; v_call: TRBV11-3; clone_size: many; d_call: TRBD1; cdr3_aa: CASSPRYRGRQAFF; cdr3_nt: TGTGCCAGCAGCCCCAGATACAGGGGGCGACAAGCTTTCTTT
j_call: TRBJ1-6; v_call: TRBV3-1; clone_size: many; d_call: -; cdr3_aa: CASSQDSSIGNSPLHF; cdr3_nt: TGTGCCAGCAGCCAAGATAGCAGCATCGGGAATTCACCCCTCCACTTT
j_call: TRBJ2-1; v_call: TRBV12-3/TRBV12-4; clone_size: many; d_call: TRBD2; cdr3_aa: CASRLAGGGLNEQFF; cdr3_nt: TGTGCCAGCCGTCTAGCGGGAGGGGGTCTAAATGAGCAGTTCTTC
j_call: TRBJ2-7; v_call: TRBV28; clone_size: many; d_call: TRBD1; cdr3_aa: CASSLGTDYEQYF; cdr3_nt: TGTGCCAGCAGTTTGGGGACAGACTACGAGCAGTACTTC
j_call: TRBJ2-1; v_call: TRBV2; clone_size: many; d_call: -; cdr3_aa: CASSVETYNEQFF; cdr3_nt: TGTGCCAGCAGTGTAGAAACCTACAATGAGCAGTTCTTC
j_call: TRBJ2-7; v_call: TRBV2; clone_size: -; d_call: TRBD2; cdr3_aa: CASRGKLAAPYEQYF; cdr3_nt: TGTGCCAGCAGAGGAAAGCTAGCGGCCCCCTACGAGCAGTACTTC
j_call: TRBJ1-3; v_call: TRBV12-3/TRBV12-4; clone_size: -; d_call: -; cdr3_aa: CASNYAPSIRGNTIYF; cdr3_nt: TGTGCCAGTAATTACGCTCCTTCAATTCGTGGAAACACCATATATTTT
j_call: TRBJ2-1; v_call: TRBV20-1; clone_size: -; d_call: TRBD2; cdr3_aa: CSARDKGGLARTEQFF; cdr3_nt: TGCAGTGCTAGAGATAAAGGGGGACTAGCGCGAACCGAGCAGTTCTTC
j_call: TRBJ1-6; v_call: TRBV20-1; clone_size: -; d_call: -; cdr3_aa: CSARDRGGRMDSPLHF; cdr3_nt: TGCAGTGCTAGAGATCGGGGGGGTCGGATGGATTCACCCCTCCACTTT
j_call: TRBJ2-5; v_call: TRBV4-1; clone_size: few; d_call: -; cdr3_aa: CASSQVAGMGETQYF; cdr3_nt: TGCGCCAGCAGCCAAGTGGCGGGGATGGGAGAGACCCAGTACTTC
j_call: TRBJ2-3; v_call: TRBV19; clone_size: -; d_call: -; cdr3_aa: CASSNSRSTDTQYF; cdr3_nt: TGTGCCAGTAGTAACTCCCGAAGCACAGATACGCAGTATTTT